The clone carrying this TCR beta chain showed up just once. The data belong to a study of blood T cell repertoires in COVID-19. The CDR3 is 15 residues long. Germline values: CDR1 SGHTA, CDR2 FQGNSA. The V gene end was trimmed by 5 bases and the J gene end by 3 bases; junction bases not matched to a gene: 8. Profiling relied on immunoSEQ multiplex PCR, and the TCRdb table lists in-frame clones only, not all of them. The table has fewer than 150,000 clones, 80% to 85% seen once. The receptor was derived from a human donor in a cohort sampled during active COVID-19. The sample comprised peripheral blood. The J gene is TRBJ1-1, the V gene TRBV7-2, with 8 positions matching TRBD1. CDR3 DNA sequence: TGTGCCAGCAGCGGACGACAGGGGAGAGACACTGAAGCTTTCTTT. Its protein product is CASSGRQGRDTEAFF.